This passage covers 27 T cell receptor beta chains from one sample sequenced in a study of molecular identifiers for immune sequencing clone quantification. Using its own MiXCR run on the PCR reads, TCRdb lists one record per CDR3 protein. The sample yields roughly 630,000 distinct CDR3 sequences, about 25% seen once. Input material: naive CD8+ T cells from blood, with Jurkat cell RNA spiked in. Subset indicated: FACS-sorted CD8+CD4-CCR7+CD45RA+ naive T cells. The receptors were gathered from a human donor in good health. Some libraries in this study had Jurkat cell RNA spiked in.

The DNA of the CDR3 is TGTGCCACCAGTGATTTGCGAGGGGACCCCACCGGGGAGCTGTTTTTT. Translation gives CATSDLRGDPTGELFF. This chain connects TRBV24-1 to TRBJ2-2; either TRBD1 or TRBD2 may supply D (5 bases each). There are 16 residues in the CDR3. Trimming took 0 bases from V and 4 from J, leaving 11 bases between them. The germline V gene encodes CDR1 KGHDR and CDR2 SFDVKD.

The genes are TRBV13 and TRBJ2-1, with 9 nucleotides matching TRBD2. CDR3 length: 14 residues. The V and J ends lost 1 base and 8 bases, in that order; junction bases with no gene match: 3. The germline gives CDR1 PRHDT, CDR2 FYEKMQ (reference sequence). CDR3 protein: CASSLEGGGDEQFF. The DNA for the CDR3 is TGTGCCAGCAGCTTAGAGGGCGGGGGGGATGAGCAGTTCTTC.

This sequence joins TRBV7-6 and TRBJ1-1, with D perhaps matching TRBD1 (6 bases). Germline V CDR1 and CDR2: SGHVS, FNYEAQ. V was cut by 5 bases and J by 2 bases, with 12 bases left in between. The length of the CDR3 is 14 residues. The CDR3 DNA is TGTGCCAGCAGCAACCGGGACACCAACACTGAAGCTTTCTTT. Its protein product is CASSNRDTNTEAFF.

This clonotype showed up just a few times. An end of the junction does not agree with germline; a read error may underlie this. The CDR3 region has the DNA TGTGCCACCAGCAGAGCTTCTAGCTGGGGCACGGATACGCAGTATTTT. This codes for CATSRASSWGTDTQYF. The chain couples TRBV15 to TRBJ2-3; D may be TRBD1 or TRBD2 (5 bases each). The germline CDR1 and CDR2 sequences are LNHNV and YYDKDF (reference sequence). The CDR3 spans 16 residues.

At least ten counts were recorded for this clonotype. The rearrangement uses TRBV23-1 and TRBJ2-2; D not resolved. TRBV23-1 belongs to the ORF category, with a function that is uncertain. The CDR3 sequence is 15 residues long. V was cut by 2 bases and J by 2 bases, with 9 bases left in between. This chain's CDR3 is CASSQVDTNTGELFF. CDR3 bases: TGCGCCAGCAGTCAAGTTGACACTAACACCGGGGAGCTGTTTTTT.

This clonotype was picked up a small number of times. The rearrangement links TRBV12-3 or TRBV12-4 to TRBJ2-5; the D gene is possibly TRBD2 (5 bases). Between the trimmed V and J ends, which lost 3 bases and 7 bases, there was a span of 6 bases. The CDR3 sequence is 11 residues long. The CDR3 bases are TGTGCCAGCAGTTTCCGGGGGACCCAGTACTTC. Translation gives CASSFRGTQYF.

The V gene is TRBV27, the J gene TRBJ2-5; D gene uncertain. The CDR3 is 15 amino acids. Between the trimmed V and J ends, which lost 2 bases and 2 bases, there was a span of 12 bases. The germline V gene encodes CDR1 MNHEY and CDR2 SMNVEV (reference sequence). As DNA, the CDR3 is TGTGCCAGCAGTTTAGAGGCCGACGAACAAGAGACCCAGTACTTC. Protein product: CASSLEADEQETQYF.

In this sample, this clonotype turned up a few times. The CDR3 DNA sequence: TGTGCCAGCAGTCCCCTCGGCCGGGACCTAAGCTCCTATAATTCACCCCTCCACTTT. Translated: CASSPLGRDLSSYNSPLHF. The chain joins TRBV2 to TRBJ1-6, with D possibly TRBD1 on 5 matching bases. Per germline, CDR1 SNHLY and CDR2 FYNNEI. The CDR3 covers 19 residues. V was trimmed by 5 bases and J by 0 bases, leaving 20 bases between them.

This chain joins TRBV5-6 and TRBJ2-5, with a tentative D call TRBD2 (5 bases). The CDR3 spans 13 residues. The germline gives CDR1 SGHDT, CDR2 YYEEEE. The ends were cut back, 10 bases at V and 3 bases at J, with 16 bases in the middle. CDR3 DNA sequence: TGTGCCTTCAGCTTGGACTTTGAAGAGACCCAGTACTTC. Translating gives CAFSLDFEETQYF.

This clonotype was detected many times. The chain joins TRBV6-2 or TRBV6-3 to TRBJ2-5; D gene unclear. The germline V and J ends were trimmed by 5 bases and 2 bases, with 18 bases remaining between them. Germline V lookup: CDR1 MNHEY, CDR2 SVGEGT. The CDR3 has 16 amino acids. The CDR3 DNA reads as TGTGCCAGCAGTCCCCGGACGGAGCTCCCTCAAGAGACCCAGTACTTC. Its protein is CASSPRTELPQETQYF.

This clonotype was observed at least ten times. The gene calls are TRBV7-9 and TRBJ1-2; D unclear. This CDR3 is 14 amino acids long. Trimming shortened V by 1 base and J by 3 bases, and 9 bases separated the two germline ends. Per germline, CDR1 SEHNR and CDR2 FQNEAQ (reference sequence). The CDR3: CASSLDYAYYGYTF. DNA of the CDR3: TGTGCCAGCAGCTTAGATTACGCTTACTATGGCTACACCTTC.

Ten or more counts support this clonotype. The gene calls are TRBV27 and TRBJ2-7; D is unresolved. From germline, CDR1 is MNHEY and CDR2 SMNVEV (reference sequence). CDR3 length equals 15 residues. The V end was cut by 6 bases, the J end by 0 bases, with 15 bases between. The CDR3 DNA sequence: TGTGCCAGCAGCCCCCTCTTGACCCGCTCCTACGAGCAGTACTTC. It yields the protein CASSPLLTRSYEQYF.

This clonotype was seen a handful of times. The genes are TRBV7-9 and TRBJ2-2; 7 bases fit TRBD2. CDR1 SEHNR and CDR2 FQNEAQ come from the germline V gene (reference sequence). This CDR3 has 14 residues. Germline trimming cut 5 bases from V and 5 bases from J; bases unmatched to any gene: 5. The DNA of the CDR3 is TGTGCCAGCAGCCACAAGCGGGAAACCGGGGAGCTGTTTTTT. Translating it yields CASSHKRETGELFF.

This clonotype has only a few counts. The rearrangement uses TRBV19 and TRBJ1-6, with a possible D match to TRBD1 (5 bases). Trimming left V 7 bases short and J 5 bases short, with 15 bases between. Germline lookup yields CDR1 LNHDA and CDR2 SQIVND (reference sequence). The CDR3 has 15 residues. The CDR3 region has the DNA TGTGCCAGTACCCAACGTTGGGGGGATAATTCACCCCTCCACTTT. Residues: CASTQRWGDNSPLHF.

V gene TRBV7-9 combines with J gene TRBJ1-2; 11 bases fit TRBD1. The CDR3 covers 14 residues. The V segment lost 5 bases and the J segment 4 bases; nucleotides outside the gene matches: 3. Germline V gene data show CDR1 as SEHNR and CDR2 as FQNEAQ (reference sequence). In nucleotides, the CDR3 is TGTGCCAGCAGCCGGACAGGGGGCGTCTATGGCTACACCTTC. This sequence encodes CASSRTGGVYGYTF.

At least ten counts were recorded for this clonotype. The gene calls are TRBV5-4 and TRBJ2-5; perhaps TRBD1 as D (6 bases). CDR3 size: 14 residues. V lost 1 base and J lost 1, with 8 bases in between. CDR1 SGHNT and CDR2 YYREEE come from the germline V gene (reference sequence). The CDR3 nucleotides read TGTGCCAGCAGCTTGTGGGACACCCAAGAGACCCAGTACTTC. Protein sequence: CASSLWDTQETQYF.

This clonotype has a handful of counts. The chain has TRBV14 and TRBJ2-3, with D hard to call. The germline gives CDR1 SGHDN, CDR2 FVKESK. Trimming pared 4 bases from V and 10 bases from J, leaving 15 bases between. The CDR3 is 13 residues long. CDR3 protein: CASSLTPRAPQYF. CDR3 coding DNA: TGTGCCAGCAGCCTGACTCCTAGGGCGCCGCAGTATTTT.

Note on this clonotype: Its ends do not fully match the called genes, so a read error is possible. The chain is built from TRBV4-3 and TRBJ2-4; 10 positions match TRBD1. Germline values: CDR1 LGHNA, CDR2 YSLEER. The CDR3 has 19 amino acids. CDR3 amino acids: CASSQDPGTGVGAKNIRYF. In DNA, the CDR3 is TGCGCCAGCAGCCAAGATCCGGGGACAGGGGTGGGAGCCAAAAACATTCGGTACTTC.

This clonotype has a handful of counts. The gene calls are TRBV6-6 and TRBJ2-3, with 9 bases that match TRBD1. The length of the CDR3 is 15 residues. V shed 4 bases, J shed 5 bases, and the junction held 7 bases outside the gene matches. Germline assignment: CDR1 MNHNY and CDR2 SVGAGI (reference sequence). The CDR3 sequence is CASSFTGQGRDTQYF. CDR3 nucleotides: TGTGCCAGCAGTTTTACGGGACAGGGCAGAGATACGCAGTATTTT.

The chain carries TRBV13 and TRBJ2-7; D is unresolved. CDR1 is PRHDT, CDR2 FYEKMQ, per germline (reference sequence). CDR3 length: 13 residues. Trimming left V 5 bases short and J 5 bases short, with 13 bases between. CDR3 loop: CASSLVSPDEQYF. CDR3 nucleotide sequence: TGTGCCAGCAGCCTCGTCTCTCCGGACGAGCAGTACTTC.

The sample holds one count of this clonotype. A much more abundant neighbour one base away suggests this may be a read error. This chain connects TRBV20-1 to TRBJ2-3, with TRBD2 matching 11 bases. CDR3 length: 14 amino acids. V was pared by 5 bases and J by 3 bases, with 4 bases of the junction left unmatched. Germline loops: CDR1 DFQATT, CDR2 SNEGSKA (reference sequence). Here the CDR3 DNA reads TGCAGTGCTGGGGGACTAGCGGATACAGATACGCAGTATTTT. This codes for CSAGGLADTDTQYF.

The sample holds many counts of this clonotype. The chain is built from TRBV29-1 and TRBJ1-2, with TRBD1 matching 7 bases. CDR1 is SQVTM, CDR2 ANQGSEA, per germline. The trim removed 1 base at V and 2 bases at J, leaving 7 bases unmatched. The CDR3 runs to 15 residues. The CDR3 DNA sequence: TGCAGCGTTGAAGCTTTGACAGGGCGCAACTATGGCTACACCTTC. Amino acids: CSVEALTGRNYGYTF.

CDR3 in DNA: TGCGCCAGCAGCCAAATAAGTACTAGCGGATACAATGAGCAGTTCTTC. Protein product: CASSQISTSGYNEQFF. This chain connects TRBV4-1 to TRBJ2-1, with 8 bases identical to TRBD2. The CDR3 is 16 amino acids. V gave up 2 bases and J gave up 4 bases; unmatched junction bases: 7. CDR1 is MGHRA and CDR2 is YSYEKL in the germline V gene.

This clonotype was observed once. It may be a read error: a sequence one base away is much more abundant. This chain connects TRBV7-2 to TRBJ2-7, with TRBD2 matching over 9 bases. CDR3 size: 15 residues. Trimming at V came to 0 bases and at J to 3 bases, leaving 3 bases not matched to a gene. Germline V gives CDR1 SGHTA, CDR2 FQGNSA. The CDR3 region is CASSLAPSGDYEQYF. The DNA for the CDR3 is TGTGCCAGCAGCTTAGCGCCTAGCGGGGACTACGAGCAGTACTTC. The entire variable domain, with the rest obtained from reference TRBV7-2 and TRBJ2-7, is as follows: GAGVSQSPSNKVTEKGKDVELRCDPISGHTALYWYRQSLGQGLEFLIYFQGNSAPDKSGLPSDRFSAERTGGSVSTLTIQRTQQEDSAVYLCASSLAPSGDYEQYFGPGTRLTVT.

The rearrangement uses TRBV27 and TRBJ2-6; D is unresolved. This CDR3 spans 19 amino acids. Germline CDR1 is MNHEY and CDR2 is SMNVEV (reference sequence). The V and J ends lost 2 bases and 1 base respectively, with 18 bases between them. The DNA for the CDR3 is TGTGCCAGCAGTTTAGCGGTTGTAATTGGTGAGTCTGGGGCCAACGTCCTGACTTTC. Its translation is CASSLAVVIGESGANVLTF. Using reference TRBV27 and TRBJ2-6 for the parts outside the CDR3, the full variable domain is EAQVTQNPRYLITVTGKKLTVTCSQNMNHEYMSWYRQDPGLGLRQIYYSMNVEVTDKGDVPEGYKVSRKEKRNFPLILESPSPNQTSLYFCASSLAVVIGESGANVLTFGAGSRLTVL.

The chain uses TRBV12-3 or TRBV12-4 and TRBJ2-2; the match to TRBD1 covers 8 bases. This CDR3 is built from 18 residues. V dropped 2 bases and J dropped 7; count of bases not matched to a gene: 15. CDR3 bases: TGTGCCAGCAGTTTAACAACCGACAGACAGGGGACCGACGGGGAGCTGTTTTTT. Translation gives CASSLTTDRQGTDGELFF.

Only a few counts were recorded for this clonotype. The genes are TRBV27 and TRBJ2-7; D remains ambiguous. Germline lookup yields CDR1 MNHEY and CDR2 SMNVEV (reference sequence). V gave up 6 bases and J gave up 3 bases, with 21 bases separating them. The CDR3 is 16 residues long. In DNA, the CDR3 is TGTGCCAGCAGCTCCACGACCGGATTTTTGGTCTACGAGCAGTACTTC. It yields the protein CASSSTTGFLVYEQYF.